This T cell receptor (beta chain) is from a study of blood T cell repertoires in COVID-19. Turning to the study itself: T cells, B-cell-depleted T cells, or PBMCs provided the cDNA or gDNA that served as material.

The germline V gene has CDR1 LGHDT and CDR2 YNNKEL (reference sequence). V lost 0 bases, J lost 7 bases, and 9 bases lay in between. The CDR3 has 13 residues. Authors' analysis steps: Estimation of nucleated cell counts was performed using reference gene primer amplification. The data were produced by immunoSEQ multiplex PCR, yet TCRdb's version contains in-frame clones alone and is incomplete. V and J calls and clone size follow that table, whereas D and trimming were derived from the DNA. The table shows roughly 230,000 clones, with around four fifths occurring only once. This clonotype was obtained from a man between 40 and 49 years old with acute or convalescent COVID-19. The specimen sequenced was peripheral blood. This chain connects TRBV3-1 (or the pseudogene TRBV3-2) to TRBJ1-1, with D unresolved. CDR3 nucleotide sequence: TGTGCCAGCAGCCAAGATCCGAGGCTTGAAGCTTTCTTT. Its protein product is CASSQDPRLEAFF.